This is a list of T cell receptor beta chains from one sample in a study of cytomegalovirus exposure and HLA in healthy donors. The method was immunoSEQ multiplex PCR; TCRdb's version includes in-frame clones alone and lacks a portion of them. This table lists about 48,000 clones. The sequencing sample was made of PBMCs. The receptors originated from a male donor in good health and CMV-seropositive. Both conserved end residues are part of each CDR3. A D gene is named only where the DNA matches it firmly.

J gene	D gene	CDR3 length	V gene	CDR3 protein	CDR3 DNA
TRBJ2-7	TRBD1	17	TRBV4-3	CASSQEGRGTGSYEQYF	TGCGCCAGCAGCCAAGAGGGAAGGGGGACAGGTTCATACGAGCAGTACTTC
TRBJ1-2	TRBD1	12	TRBV7-9	CASGRDREDYTF	TGTGCCAGCGGTCGGGACAGGGAGGACTACACCTTC
TRBJ1-5	-	14	TRBV6-5	CASSPGGNGQPQHF	TGTGCCAGCAGCCCCGGGGGAAATGGCCAGCCCCAGCATTTT
TRBJ2-7	TRBD2	15	TRBV27	CASSFGAGVAYEQYF	TGTGCCAGCAGTTTTGGAGCGGGGGTTGCCTACGAGCAGTACTTC
TRBJ2-7	-	14	TRBV1	CTSSPGGGMGEQYF	TGCACCAGCAGCCCGGGCGGGGGGATGGGCGAGCAGTACTTC
TRBJ1-6	-	16	TRBV27	CASSFVAGQNNSPLHF	TGTGCCAGCAGTTTTGTCGCTGGACAAAATAATTCACCCCTCCACTTT
TRBJ1-2	TRBD1	18	TRBV5-5	CASSPGGQGPRGSYGYTF	TGTGCCAGCAGCCCGGGGGGGCAGGGACCCAGGGGGTCCTATGGCTACACCTTC
TRBJ2-5	-	17	TRBV18	CASSPPAASTRGETQYF	TGTGCCAGCTCACCACCCGCAGCTTCCACACGGGGAGAGACCCAGTACTTC
TRBJ2-7	-	16	TRBV9	CASSVGIGAEYYEQYF	TGTGCCAGCAGCGTAGGCATTGGAGCGGAGTACTACGAGCAGTACTTC
TRBJ1-3	TRBD1	15	TRBV5-1	CASSLNQGAGNTIYF	TGCGCCAGCAGCCTGAACCAGGGGGCTGGAAACACCATATATTTT
TRBJ1-1	TRBD1	14	TRBV18	CASSPPSDRGLAFF	TGTGCCAGCTCACCACCCTCGGACAGGGGGCTGGCTTTCTTT
TRBJ2-1	-	18	TRBV11-2	CASRLITRRLGAYNEQFF	TGTGCCAGCAGACTTATCACACGTCGACTAGGGGCATACAATGAGCAGTTCTTC
TRBJ2-7	TRBD1	13	TRBV7-6	CASSSDRGYEQYF	TGTGCCAGCAGCTCGGACAGGGGCTACGAGCAGTACTTC
TRBJ2-7	TRBD2	14	TRBV27	CASSRQGGGYEQYF	TGTGCCAGCAGTAGGCAGGGCGGGGGGTACGAGCAGTACTTC
TRBJ2-7	TRBD1	15	TRBV6-6	CASSYGGDRGWSLYF	TGTGCCAGCAGTTACGGTGGGGACAGGGGGTGGTCGTTGTATTTC
TRBJ1-5	-	15	TRBV2	CASSETGVSNQPQHF	TGTGCCAGCAGTGAGACAGGAGTAAGCAATCAGCCCCAGCATTTT
TRBJ2-7	-	14	TRBV7-8	CASSFPEAAYEQYF	TGTGCCAGCAGCTTTCCCGAGGCCGCCTACGAGCAGTACTTC
TRBJ1-6	TRBD1	14	TRBV30	CAWRGTDYNSPLHF	TGTGCCTGGAGGGGGACAGACTATAATTCACCCCTCCACTTT
TRBJ1-3	TRBD1	15	TRBV4-2	CASSQGQGSGNTIYF	TGTGCCAGCAGCCAAGGACAGGGGAGTGGAAACACCATATATTTT
TRBJ1-1	-	12	TRBV28	CASSPPDSEAFF	TGTGCCAGCAGTCCCCCGGACAGTGAAGCTTTCTTT
TRBJ2-7	-	14	TRBV6-6	CASSYSTPSYEQYF	TGTGCCAGCAGTTACTCGACACCCTCCTACGAGCAGTACTTC
TRBJ2-2	TRBD2	17	TRBV7-2	CASSLQPSGANTGELFF	TGTGCCAGCAGCTTACAGCCCAGCGGGGCGAACACCGGGGAGCTGTTTTTT
TRBJ2-2	-	12	TRBV4-2	CASSQAGGELFF	TGTGCCAGCAGCCAAGCCGGCGGGGAGCTGTTTTTT
TRBJ1-5	-	12	TRBV6-1	CASSEENQPQHF	TGTGCCAGCAGTGAGGAGAATCAGCCCCAGCATTTT
TRBJ2-3	-	15	TRBV4-3	CASSQDGADTDTQYF	TGCGCCAGCAGCCAAGATGGGGCTGACACAGATACGCAGTATTTT
TRBJ2-5	TRBD2	16	TRBV5-4	CASSASGGGLGETQYF	TGTGCCAGCAGCGCCAGCGGGGGGGGGTTAGGGGAGACCCAGTACTTC
TRBJ1-3	TRBD1	16	TRBV7-6	CASSPTGTGSGNTIYF	TGTGCCAGCAGCCCTACCGGGACAGGCTCTGGAAACACCATATATTTT
TRBJ1-1	-	13	TRBV6-5	CASSLTGRTEAFF	TGTGCCAGCAGTTTAACGGGGAGGACTGAAGCTTTCTTT
TRBJ1-3	TRBD1	15	TRBV15	CATSREQGTGNTIYF	TGTGCCACCAGCAGAGAACAGGGGACTGGAAACACCATATATTTT
TRBJ1-5	-	14	TRBV4-1	CASSPTTGDQPQHF	TGCGCCAGCAGCCCAACGACGGGAGATCAGCCCCAGCATTTT
TRBJ2-3	-	12	TRBV7-9	CASRAGTDTQYF	TGTGCCAGCAGGGCAGGTACAGATACGCAGTATTTT
TRBJ2-3	TRBD2	16	TRBV27	CASSLRLALGTDTQYF	TGTGCCAGCAGTTTACGACTAGCGTTGGGCACAGATACGCAGTATTTT
TRBJ2-7	-	16	TRBV19	CASSIGPPGGSYEQYF	TGTGCCAGTAGTATTGGGCCCCCAGGAGGCTCCTACGAGCAGTACTTC
TRBJ2-7	-	13	TRBV7-2	CASSPGQGGEQYF	TGTGCCAGTAGCCCGGGGCAAGGGGGCGAGCAGTACTTC
TRBJ1-1	-	13	TRBV27	CASHGGGRTEAFF	TGTGCCTCTCACGGGGGGGGCCGGACTGAAGCTTTCTTT
TRBJ2-3	TRBD2	16	TRBV4-1	CASSQVGRTSGDTQYF	TGCGCCAGCAGCCAAGTGGGGCGGACTAGCGGGGATACGCAGTATTTT
TRBJ2-1	TRBD1	15	TRBV7-2	CASSSDRGAYNEQFF	TGTGCCAGCAGCTCGGACAGGGGGGCCTACAATGAGCAGTTCTTC
TRBJ1-1	TRBD1	19	TRBV4-3	CASSQEIGQALGMNTEAFF	TGCGCCAGCAGCCAAGAAATTGGACAGGCTTTGGGAATGAACACTGAAGCTTTCTTT
TRBJ2-3	-	13	TRBV2	CASNWGGTNTQYF	TGTGCCAGTAACTGGGGGGGCACGAATACGCAGTATTTT